This T cell receptor beta chain was obtained from a study of neoadjuvant nivolumab and ipilimumab in lung cancer (dated by TCRdb to 2020 to 2021). With regard to the full study: Nivolumab was administered intravenously at 3 mg/kg on days 1, 15 and 29, and in the combination arm ipilimumab 1 mg/kg was added on day 1 only. A total of 40 to 45 patients with operable NSCLC were treated in the trial, with approximately 23 randomized to nivolumab monotherapy and roughly 20 randomized to nivolumab plus ipilimumab. Seven patients had matched pretherapy and resected tumor pairs analyzed, with four treated with nivolumab and three with nivolumab plus ipilimumab. The major pathologic response (MPR) rate in the intention-to-treat population in each study arm was designated as the primary trial endpoint. The study compared TCR repertoires in pretherapy (baseline) peripheral blood with TCR repertoires in tumors resected at surgery following neoadjuvant immune checkpoint blockade. Overall study results and their limits: TCR richness and clonality were greater in resected tumors than in tumor-adjacent uninvolved lung, and increases were seen in more dual-therapy-treated tumors. From pretherapy to surgery, increases in tumor T-cell richness and clonality were observed in three of three dual-therapy tumors but in only two of four nivolumab-treated tumors. No significant correlation was found between TCR clonality and pathologic tumor regression, and only one major-pathologic-response sample was available for the clonality analysis. A small number of samples underwent TCR sequencing. Pretherapy blood TCR richness correlated positively with richness in tumors resected after neoadjuvant therapy (Spearman R ≈ 0.8).

Libraries were made using the immunoSEQ multiplex PCR assay. The paper's data handling went like this. Richness and clonality were used to summarize the repertoires, and clones that significantly expanded or contracted between pre- and post-therapy samples were identified. This immuneACCESS table, as held by TCRdb, lists in-frame sequences with V and J called but not all clones. Of the missing ones, under half trace to an unresolved V gene in checked studies; the others have no known cause. V and J calls and clone size are as listed in that table; D and trimming were resolved from the DNA. The table for this sample lists over 10,000 clones; more than 90% of them were counted only once. Together, the top ten hold roughly 2.6% of the sample. The sample's time point, from its label and the paper: at surgical resection after neoadjuvant nivolumab +/- ipilimumab. Samples came from the phase 2 randomized NEOSTAR trial, which tested neoadjuvant nivolumab or nivolumab plus ipilimumab followed by surgery in operable NSCLC.

A word on this clone: The clone's antigen remains unknown. No much larger clonotype is one base removed from it; base qualities were not supplied.

The CDR3 holds 13 amino acids from the cysteine to the phenylalanine. Just the 39-base CDR3 DNA is kept, in frame starting at base 1. From a lookup of the germline V gene (reference sequence), CDR1 and CDR2 are GTSNPN and SVGIG. V gives up 5 bases and J gives up 4 bases, and the segment between their germline ends measures 12 bases. This receptor was taken from an adult with non-small cell lung cancer. This specimen was peripheral blood, taken after neoadjuvant nivolumab, alone or with ipilimumab, at or shortly before surgery. The chain joins TRBV30 to TRBJ1-5; no D gene can be assigned with confidence. The DNA reads as follows: TGTGCCTGGGAGGCTGGGGTTAATCAGCCCCAGCATTTT. Its product reads: CAWEAGVNQPQHF.